This entry lists 26 T cell receptor beta chains sequenced from one sample in a study of CD8+CD57+ T cells in acquired aplastic anemia. Previously, flow cytometry had revealed CD8+CD57+ cell expansion in the patients chosen for sequencing. Genomic DNA, serving as template, underwent TCR beta VDJ and CDR3 profiling. TCRdb processed the reads anew with MiXCR; each CDR3 protein has one entry. The sample lists around 170,000 distinct CDR3 sequences, over 40% seen once, with 3.2% in the top ten. Sequenced sample: sorted CD4+, CD8+, or CD8+CD57+ T cells (not recorded which) from PBMCs. The receptors stem from a human donor with aplastic anemia.

This chain uses TRBV20-1 with TRBJ1-5; D is unclear. V lost 5 bases, J lost 2 bases, and 7 bases lay in between. The CDR3 runs 12 residues. Germline CDR1 reads DFQATT; CDR2 reads SNEGSKA (reference sequence). CDR3 sequence (DNA): TGCAGTGCTCTTGGGGGCAATCAGCCCCAGCATTTT. Translated, it gives CSALGGNQPQHF.

About this clonotype: The germline gene is not matched at one end of the junction; a read error may be the cause. The J gene is TRBJ1-1, the V gene TRBV5-6; a weak D match, TRBD1 (5 bases). This CDR3 spans 12 amino acids. Looked up from germline, CDR1 is SGHDT and CDR2 is YYEEEE. CDR3 protein: CASSSRTMSRIF. CDR3 nucleotide sequence: TGTGCCAGCAGCTCACGGACAATGTCGAGAATCTTT.

The gene calls are TRBV12-3 or TRBV12-4 and TRBJ1-5; D ambiguous. The CDR3 runs 14 residues. V lost 2 bases, J lost 3 bases, and 8 bases lay in between. The CDR3 region is CASSLLGPNQPQHF. Here the CDR3 DNA reads TGTGCCAGCAGTTTACTAGGGCCCAATCAGCCCCAGCATTTT.

The chain is built from TRBV25-1 and TRBJ1-2; the D gene is possibly TRBD1 (5 bases). This CDR3 has 15 amino acids. Germline V gene data show CDR1 as MGHDK and CDR2 as SYGVNS. The ends were cut back, 6 bases at V and 6 bases at J, with 20 bases in the middle. CDR3 bases: TGTGCCAGCAGCTTGGGTCACGGGACGGTCGATGGCTACACCTTC. Encoded protein: CASSLGHGTVDGYTF.

This clonotype was counted many times. This rearrangement joins TRBV19 to TRBJ2-3, with D perhaps being TRBD1 or TRBD2 (5 bases each). Germline CDR1 is LNHDA and CDR2 is SQIVND (reference sequence). The CDR3 has 16 amino acids. V gave up 2 bases and J gave up 0 bases, with 12 bases separating them. The CDR3 protein is CASSISEGYSTDTQYF. In DNA, the CDR3 is TGTGCCAGTAGTATATCCGAGGGGTATAGCACAGATACGCAGTATTTT.

The chain recombines TRBV7-9 with TRBJ2-5; TRBD1 is a possible D gene (5 bases). Trimming cost V 5 bases and J 2 bases, with 6 bases left between them. In germline, CDR1 is SEHNR, CDR2 FQNEAQ (reference sequence). The CDR3 totals 12 residues. CDR3 loop: CASSRQQETQYF. The DNA for the CDR3 is TGTGCCAGCAGCCGACAGCAAGAGACCCAGTACTTC. The full variable domain, with the rest looked up from reference TRBV7-9 and TRBJ2-5, is DTGVSQNPRHKITKRGQNVTFRCDPISEHNRLYWYRQTLGQGPEFLTYFQNEAQLEKSRLLSDRFSAERPKGSFSTLEIQRTEQGDSAMYLCASSRQQETQYFGPGTRLLVL.

Only a few counts were recorded for this clonotype. The genes are TRBV2 and TRBJ2-6; D may match TRBD1 or TRBD2 (6 bases each). CDR1 and CDR2 from the germline V gene are SNHLY and FYNNEI. Trimming removed 2 bases from V and 4 bases from J, with 9 bases in between. The CDR3 consists of 15 residues. CDR3 in amino acids: CASSEPGAGANVLTF. Here the CDR3 DNA reads TGTGCCAGCAGTGAACCGGGGGCAGGGGCCAACGTCCTGACTTTC.

As to this clonotype: Because it lacks the conserved phenylalanine or tryptophan at the end, this CDR3 is likely a read error. J is TRBJ2-7 and V is TRBV15, with 8 bases identical to TRBD2. CDR3 length: 16 residues. Germline V lookup: CDR1 LNHNV, CDR2 YYDKDF (reference sequence). V was pared by 1 base and J by 3 bases, with 8 bases of the junction left unmatched. The CDR3 DNA is TGTGCCACCAGCAGAGTATGGGGACTAGGGCTCTACGAGCAGTACTCC. Translated: CATSRVWGLGLYEQYS.

The chain joins TRBV7-2 to TRBJ2-7; 8 bases fit TRBD2. Looked up from germline, CDR1 is SGHTA and CDR2 is FQGNSA. The CDR3 has 14 amino acids. The junction had 8 bases not matched to a gene; V was cut back by 3 bases and J by 7 bases. In DNA form, the CDR3 reads TGTGCCAGCAGCTTGGGTAGCGGGGCGGGGGAGCAGTACTTC. It translates to CASSLGSGAGEQYF.

About this clonotype itself: A junction boundary mismatches the germline segment, possibly from a read error. The V gene is TRBV19, the J gene TRBJ2-5, with D possibly TRBD2 on 6 matching bases. This CDR3 comprises 13 residues. CDR1 LNHDA and CDR2 SQIVND come from the germline V gene (reference sequence). This CDR3 is CAGSTAGRETQYF. The CDR3 nucleotides read TGTGCCGGTAGTACCGCAGGGAGGGAGACCCAGTACTTC.

Many counts were recorded for this clonotype. The chain joins TRBV14 to TRBJ2-1, with 10 bases lining up with TRBD2. From germline, CDR1 is SGHDN and CDR2 FVKESK. The CDR3 is 15 residues long. Trimming took 0 bases from V and 15 from J; bases not matched to a gene: 11. The chain's CDR3 is CASSQDWLAGVIPFF. CDR3 coding DNA: TGTGCCAGCAGCCAAGATTGGCTAGCGGGAGTAATTCCGTTCTTC.

This clonotype was counted at least ten times. V and J are TRBV6-1 and TRBJ1-6, with TRBD1 matching over 7 bases. V was pared by 6 bases and J by 6 bases, with 11 bases of the junction left unmatched. The CDR3 loop spans 16 amino acids. CDR1 and CDR2 from the germline V gene are MNHNS and SASEGT. In DNA, the CDR3 is TGTGCCAGCAGGGAAAGGACAGGCTCGATTAATTCACCCCTCCACTTT. Its protein is CASRERTGSINSPLHF.

The sample holds many counts of this clonotype. The chain employs TRBV11-1 and TRBJ1-1; D unresolved. CDR3 length: 17 residues. V lost 1 base to trimming and J lost 0 bases, with 15 bases between them. CDR1 SGHAT and CDR2 FQDESV come from the germline V gene (reference sequence). The CDR3 coding sequence is TGTGCCAGCAGCTTAGAAACTTCATGGGGATTGAACACTGAAGCTTTCTTT. Amino acid sequence: CASSLETSWGLNTEAFF.

V and J are TRBV10-3 and TRBJ2-5, with 9 bases aligning to TRBD1. The CDR3 length is 14 residues. With 5 bases clipped from V and 4 bases from J, the junction kept 5 bases outside the gene matches. Per germline, CDR1 ENHRY and CDR2 SYGVKD. This CDR3 reads CAISSGTGPETQYF. The CDR3 DNA follows: TGTGCCATCAGTTCCGGGACAGGGCCAGAGACCCAGTACTTC.

This chain connects TRBV10-2 to TRBJ2-1; 10 nucleotides align to TRBD2. CDR3 size: 16 residues. V lost 2 bases and J lost 2; bases outside the gene matches: 3. From germline, CDR1 is WSHSY and CDR2 SAAADI. CDR3 in DNA: TGCGCCAGCAGTGAGGCTAGCGGGGGCACCTACAATGAGCAGTTCTTC. Encoded protein: CASSEASGGTYNEQFF.

The chain has TRBV12-3 or TRBV12-4 and TRBJ2-7; perhaps TRBD2 as D (6 bases). The CDR3 runs to 13 residues. Trimming took off 5 bases at V and 5 bases at J, with 13 bases between the two ends. The CDR3 region has the DNA TGTGCCAGCAGTCGGACGGGGGTCCACGAGCAGTACGTC. This encodes CASSRTGVHEQYV.

Points on this clonotype: With a much larger clone just one base away, this may be a read error. V is TRBV3-1 and J is TRBJ1-2; D is perhaps TRBD1 (6 bases). The CDR3 is 12 residues long. V dropped 3 bases and J dropped 8 bases, with 10 bases sitting between them. CDR1 and CDR2 from the germline V gene are LGHDT and YNNKEL (reference sequence). The CDR3 DNA sequence: TGTGCCAGCAGCCACGGACAGAGAGGCTACACCTTC. Its translation: CASSHGQRGYTF.

This clonotype showed up many times. The V call is TRBV9, the J call TRBJ1-6; D unclear. V was cut by 3 bases and J by 7 bases, with 8 bases left in between. The CDR3 has 13 amino acids. Germline CDR1 and CDR2: SGDLS and YYNGEE. The CDR3 nucleotides read TGTGCCAGCAGCGCCGTCATAAATTCACCCCTCCACTTT. Residues: CASSAVINSPLHF. The whole variable domain, remainder taken from reference TRBV9 and TRBJ1-6, is DSGVTQTPKHLITATGQRVTLRCSPRSGDLSVYWYQQSLDQGLQFLIQYYNGEERAKGNILERFSAQQFPDLHSELNLSSLELGDSALYFCASSAVINSPLHFGNGTRLTVT.

This clonotype was recorded many times. The gene calls are TRBV3-1 and TRBJ2-7; 7 bases are a match to TRBD1. The CDR3 consists of 16 residues. The V gene end was trimmed by 1 base and the J gene end by 3 bases; junction bases not matched to a gene: 9. Germline CDR1 is LGHDT and CDR2 is YNNKEL (reference sequence). The CDR3 DNA sequence: TGTGCCAGCAGCCAAGGAGCGCAGGGGGTGGGCTACGAGCAGTACTTC. It translates to CASSQGAQGVGYEQYF.

The chain links TRBV7-2 to TRBJ2-7; 7 bases map to TRBD1. The trim removed 1 base at V and 3 bases at J, leaving 3 bases unmatched. The CDR3 contains 14 residues. Germline CDR1 SGHTA, CDR2 FQGNSA. Here the CDR3 reads CASSLEGQYYEQYF. The CDR3 nucleotides are TGTGCCAGCAGCTTAGAGGGACAGTACTACGAGCAGTACTTC.

This clonotype was observed many times. The chain combines TRBV19 with TRBJ1-3, with 7 bases matching TRBD1. Germline V gene data show CDR1 as LNHDA and CDR2 as SQIVND (reference sequence). This CDR3 spans 18 amino acids. The V segment lost 3 bases and the J segment 3 bases; nucleotides outside the gene matches: 14. In DNA, the CDR3 is TGTGCCAGTAGTATCCCCCGGACAGGATTATTGAGTGGAAACACCATATATTTT. Amino acids: CASSIPRTGLLSGNTIYF.

The chain carries TRBV11-2 and TRBJ2-7; TRBD2 might be the D (5 bases). Looked up from germline, CDR1 is SGHAT and CDR2 is FQNNGV. V shed 2 bases and J shed 0 bases, with 11 bases lying between them. This CDR3 comprises 15 residues. The chain's CDR3 is CASSLRETVSYEQYF. The CDR3 DNA is TGTGCCAGCAGCTTAAGGGAGACGGTCTCCTACGAGCAGTACTTC.

This clonotype was observed a single time. The rearrangement uses TRBV2 and TRBJ1-2; a weak D match, TRBD1 (5 bases). The CDR3 runs to 15 residues. Trimming removed 5 bases at V and 3 bases at J, with 16 bases between. The V gene's germline CDR1 is SNHLY and CDR2 FYNNEI. CDR3: CASSLNSGGDYGYTF. For the CDR3, the DNA is TGTGCCAGCAGTTTAAATAGCGGGGGGGACTATGGCTACACCTTC.

The chain has TRBV11-2 and TRBJ2-3; 9 bases line up with TRBD2. CDR1 SGHAT and CDR2 FQNNGV come from the germline V gene. The CDR3 has 16 amino acids. J was trimmed by 1 base and V by 1 base; bases with no gene match: 3. The CDR3 nucleotides read TGTGCCAGCAGCTTAGTTGTAGCGGGGGGCACAGATACGCAGTATTTT. Amino acid sequence: CASSLVVAGGTDTQYF. Full variable domain (outside the CDR3, taken from reference TRBV11-2 and TRBJ2-3): EAGVAQSPRYKIIEKRQSVAFWCNPISGHATLYWYQQILGQGPKLLIQFQNNGVVDDSQLPKDRFSAERLKGVDSTLKIQPAKLEDSAVYLCASSLVVAGGTDTQYFGPGTRLTVL.

This clonotype turned up a few times. The gene calls are TRBV4-3 and TRBJ1-2; no definite D call. This CDR3 comprises 14 residues. In germline, CDR1 is LGHNA, CDR2 YSLEER. V lost 4 bases, J lost 3 bases, and 12 bases lay in between. The CDR3 sequence is CASSRRQVDYGYTF. The CDR3 DNA follows: TGCGCCAGCAGCCGCCGGCAGGTTGACTATGGCTACACCTTC.

The gene calls are TRBV7-7 and TRBJ2-7; D gene ambiguous. Trimming removed 3 bases at V and 5 bases at J, with 20 bases between. There are 16 residues in the CDR3. Looked up from germline, CDR1 is SSHAT and CDR2 is FNYEAQ (reference sequence). The CDR3 sequence: CASSLPRVTPQDEQYF. The DNA of the CDR3 is TGTGCCAGCAGCTTGCCCCGCGTAACCCCCCAGGACGAGCAGTACTTC.